This TCR beta chain emerged from a study of radiation and T cells in renal cell carcinoma. Only one count was recorded for this clone. Time point described: blood 4 weeks post-SBRT, at nephrectomy. Treatment noted: 15 Gy SBRT to primary tumor, nephrectomy 4 weeks later. Nephrectomy followed 15 Gy stereotactic body radiation by 4 weeks. The patient's renal cell carcinoma had clear cell pathology. Sequencing used immunoSEQ multiplex PCR; TCRdb keeps in-frame clones, though not all of them. The sample lists around 180,000 clones, less than 90% seen once, with approximately 10% in the top ten. Germline CDR1 is SGHTA and CDR2 is FQGNSA. This CDR3 is built from 14 residues. V lost 5 bases and J lost 8; bases outside the gene matches: 8.

This chain links TRBV7-2 with TRBJ2-1, with 8 bases that match TRBD2. The origin of this receptor is a woman aged 45-59 years with renal cell carcinoma. The sample here was blood, taken from a patient whose treatment included radiotherapy and nephrectomy. The CDR3 nucleotides are TGTGCCAGCAGCATATTAGCGGGGAGGGATGAGCAGTTCTTC. This encodes CASSILAGRDEQFF.